The 12 T cell receptor beta chains in this list originate from one sample, sequenced in a study of T cell repertoires in cytomegalovirus infection. Their antigen targets remain unknown. TCRdb itself ran the reads through MiXCR, one entry per CDR3 protein. The data contain about 310,000 distinct CDR3 sequences, approximately 25% of them singletons. Specimen: cultured PBMCs, collected from culture after CMV antigen stimulation. The origin of the receptors is a human donor in good health (CMV status not recorded). Some clones in this sample may be carry-over from other donors' samples.

This rearrangement joins TRBV3-1 to TRBJ1-5, with a possible D match to TRBD1 (6 bases). The V end lost 1 base, the J end lost 5 bases, and 9 bases lay between the germline ends. The germline V gene has CDR1 LGHDT and CDR2 YNNKEL (reference sequence). This CDR3 region has 14 residues. The CDR3 loop is CASSQVAGDQPQHF. DNA of the CDR3: TGTGCCAGCAGCCAAGTGGCAGGGGATCAGCCCCAGCATTTT.

The sample holds a few counts of this clonotype. The chain has TRBV27 and TRBJ2-6; possibly TRBD1 for D (6 bases). Germline lookup yields CDR1 MNHEY and CDR2 SMNVEV (reference sequence). This CDR3 has 16 amino acids. Trimming pared 4 bases from V and 6 bases from J, leaving 16 bases between. DNA of the CDR3: TGTGCCAGCAGTTCCTCCACGTGGGGGCTGGCCAACGTCCTGACTTTC. Translating gives CASSSSTWGLANVLTF. Using reference TRBV27 and TRBJ2-6 for the parts outside the CDR3, the full variable domain is EAQVTQNPRYLITVTGKKLTVTCSQNMNHEYMSWYRQDPGLGLRQIYYSMNVEVTDKGDVPEGYKVSRKEKRNFPLILESPSPNQTSLYFCASSSSTWGLANVLTFGAGSRLTVL.

This clonotype was recorded a few times. V and J are TRBV30 and TRBJ1-1; D is unclear. V lost 3 bases and J lost 3, with 17 bases in between. The CDR3 sequence is 15 residues long. Germline values: CDR1 GTSNPN, CDR2 SVGIG (reference sequence). CDR3 in DNA: TGTGCCTGGAGCCTGCGGCTCCCGAGGGACACTGAAGCTTTCTTT. Translated: CAWSLRLPRDTEAFF.

The chain has TRBV19 and TRBJ2-3; either TRBD1 or TRBD2 may fit D (7 bases each). V gave up 2 bases and J gave up 4 bases, with 19 bases separating them. Germline V gene lookup returns CDR1 LNHDA and CDR2 SQIVND (reference sequence). The CDR3 extends over 17 amino acids. The chain's CDR3 is CASSIQGGTNHPDTQYF. Written as DNA, the CDR3 is TGTGCCAGTAGTATACAGGGGGGGACTAATCATCCAGATACGCAGTATTTT.

This clonotype appeared many times. The chain links TRBV7-2 to TRBJ1-2, with 10 nucleotides matching TRBD1. There are 14 residues in the CDR3. Germline V gene sequence: CDR1 SGHTA, CDR2 FQGNSA. J lost 4 bases, V lost 5 bases, and 4 bases had no gene match. The CDR3 nucleotides read TGTGCCAGCAGCGAAGGACAGGGGGTCTATGGCTACACCTTC. Translating gives CASSEGQGVYGYTF.

In its sample, this clonotype was seen a few times. The V call is TRBV27, the J call TRBJ1-1; a weak D match, TRBD1 (6 bases). Trimming took 7 bases from V and 4 from J, leaving 13 bases between them. This CDR3 has 13 amino acids. Germline assignment: CDR1 MNHEY and CDR2 SMNVEV (reference sequence). In nucleotides, the CDR3 is TGTGCCAGCACCCGAAGGGGGGTCACTGAAGCTTTCTTT. Its translation is CASTRRGVTEAFF.

The chain has TRBV24-1 and TRBJ2-3; 10 bases match TRBD2. The V gene's germline CDR1 is KGHDR and CDR2 SFDVKD. V shed 4 bases and J 4 bases; nucleotides not matched to a gene: 4. The CDR3 covers 15 residues. DNA of the CDR3: TGTGCCACCAGTGACCTAGCGGGAGTTGCAGATACGCAGTATTTT. This sequence encodes CATSDLAGVADTQYF.

DNA of the CDR3: TGTGCCAGCGGGGCAGGGGGGGAGCTGTTTTTT. Residues: CASGAGGELFF. J is TRBJ2-2 and V is TRBV9, with TRBD1 as a possible D gene (5 bases). V was clipped by 7 bases and J by 8 bases, with 9 bases between them. The germline CDR1 and CDR2 sequences are SGDLS and YYNGEE. The CDR3 has 11 residues.

This clonotype was found a few times. CDR3 in amino acids: CSVEVGGSGTGELFF. The DNA for the CDR3 is TGCAGCGTTGAAGTGGGCGGGAGTGGTACCGGGGAGCTGTTTTTT. This chain uses TRBV29-1 with TRBJ2-2; 7 positions agree with TRBD2. The germline V gene has CDR1 SQVTM and CDR2 ANQGSEA. CDR3 size: 15 residues. J gave up 5 bases and V 1 base, and 7 bases lay outside the gene matches.

In its sample, this clonotype was seen a few times. This chain uses TRBV12-3 or TRBV12-4 with TRBJ1-6; D may be TRBD1 (6 bases). The CDR3 sequence is 15 residues long. Trimming removed 2 bases at V and 8 bases at J, with 13 bases between. The DNA for the CDR3 is TGTGCCAGCAGTTTAAAGGGACATAAGTATTCACCCCTCCACTTT. Translation: CASSLKGHKYSPLHF.

The rearrangement uses TRBV11-2 and TRBJ1-2; D is undetermined. V was clipped by 5 bases and J by 4 bases, with 8 bases between them. This CDR3 region has 12 residues. Germline CDR1 is SGHAT and CDR2 is FQNNGV. The CDR3 nucleotides are TGTGCCAGCAGCCACATCCTCTATGGCTACACCTTC. Translated, it gives CASSHILYGYTF.

In the case of this clonotype: This clone may be a read error of a much larger clone one base away. The chain couples TRBV6-5 to TRBJ1-1, with TRBD1 matching 9 bases. Germline CDR1 reads MNHEY; CDR2 reads SVGAGI. V shed 6 bases, J shed 11 bases, and the junction held 16 bases outside the gene matches. This CDR3 has 15 amino acids. CDR3 residues: CASRPGQGLQRSAFF. The DNA for the CDR3 is TGTGCCAGCAGGCCGGGACAGGGCCTCCAGCGCTCGGCTTTCTTT.